The following is a T cell receptor beta chain sequence with its context. This specimen comes from a study of blood T cell repertoires in COVID-19. Study-level information: Some COVID-19 samples were acute and others convalescent; all came from the United States, Italy and Spain. T cells, B-cell-depleted T cells, or PBMCs supplied cDNA or gDNA.

As handled by the study authors: Quantification of nucleated cells was approximated via reference gene primer amplification. This table comes from immunoSEQ multiplex PCR, and its TCRdb copy is limited to in-frame clones, with some not included. The DNA gave D and trimming, while V, J and clone size come from that table. The sample holds around 220,000 clones, roughly 80% seen once. V lost 5 bases and J lost 3; bases outside the gene matches: 14. The germline gives CDR1 SGHVS, CDR2 FNYEAQ. CDR3 size: 17 residues. Sequenced: peripheral blood. The rearrangement joins TRBV7-6 to TRBJ2-3; 7 positions match TRBD2. The TCR originated in a human donor in a cohort sampled during active COVID-19. CDR3 region: CASSHGVSGEGTDTQYF. The CDR3 DNA follows: TGTGCCAGCAGCCATGGGGTCTCGGGGGAGGGTACAGATACGCAGTATTTT. The full variable domain, rest sourced from reference TRBV7-6 and TRBJ2-3, is GAGVSQSPRYKVTKRGQDVALRCDPISGHVSLYWYRQALGQGPEFLTYFNYEAQQDKSGLPNDRFSAERPEGSISTLTIQRTEQRDSAMYRCASSHGVSGEGTDTQYFGPGTRLTVL.